The source of this TCR beta chain is a study of T cells in Graves' hyperthyroidism and ophthalmopathy. Not enrolled were patients with uncontrolled infection, other autoimmune disease, pregnancy or lactation. Germline V gives CDR1 SGHVS, CDR2 FNYEAQ. This CDR3 spans 15 amino acids. Trimming removed 0 bases from V and 4 bases from J, with 9 bases in between. RNA transcripts provided the source from which TCR beta CDR3 regions were amplified. A first-round RT-PCR of the TCR CDR3 used the HTBI primer set. TCRdb re-analysed the multiplex PCR reads in MiXCR, keeping a single row per CDR3 protein. The data show 480,000 or so distinct CDR3 sequences, around 50% seen once.

V is TRBV7-6 and J is TRBJ2-2; D unclear. Sequencing input: peripheral blood or thyroid tissue (not recorded which). The sequence was collected from an adult woman with Graves' disease, either hyperthyroidism or ophthalmopathy (not recorded which). CDR3 DNA sequence: TGTGCCAGCAGCTTAGCTTACCGTGGCACCGGGGAGCTGTTTTTT. Its protein product is CASSLAYRGTGELFF.